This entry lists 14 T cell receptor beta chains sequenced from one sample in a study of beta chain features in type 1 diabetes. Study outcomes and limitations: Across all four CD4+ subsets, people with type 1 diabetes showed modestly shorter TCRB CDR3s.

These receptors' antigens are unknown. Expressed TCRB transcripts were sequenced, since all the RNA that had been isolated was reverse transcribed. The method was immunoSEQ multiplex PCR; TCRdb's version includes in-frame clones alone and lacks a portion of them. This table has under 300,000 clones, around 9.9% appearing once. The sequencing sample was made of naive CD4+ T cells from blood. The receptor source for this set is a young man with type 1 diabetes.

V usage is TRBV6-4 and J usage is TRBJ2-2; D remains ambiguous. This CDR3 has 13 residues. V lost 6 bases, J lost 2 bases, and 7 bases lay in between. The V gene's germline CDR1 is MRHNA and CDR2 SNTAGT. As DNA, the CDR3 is TGTGCCAGCAGAGAGGAAAACACCGGGGAGCTGTTTTTT. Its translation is CASREENTGELFF.

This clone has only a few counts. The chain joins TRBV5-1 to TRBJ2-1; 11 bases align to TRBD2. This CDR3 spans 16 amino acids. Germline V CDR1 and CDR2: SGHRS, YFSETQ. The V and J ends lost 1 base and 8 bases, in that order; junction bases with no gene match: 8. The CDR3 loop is CASSLIAGGLGDEQFF. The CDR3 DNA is TGCGCCAGCAGCTTGATAGCGGGGGGGCTCGGTGATGAGCAGTTCTTC.

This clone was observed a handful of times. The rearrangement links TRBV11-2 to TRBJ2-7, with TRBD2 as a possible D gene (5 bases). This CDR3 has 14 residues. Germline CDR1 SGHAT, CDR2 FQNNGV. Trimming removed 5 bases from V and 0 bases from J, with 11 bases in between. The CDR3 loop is CASSPLEGSYEQYF. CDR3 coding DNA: TGTGCCAGCAGCCCTCTTGAGGGCTCCTACGAGCAGTACTTC.

Here the CDR3 DNA reads TGTGCCAGTACCTCACAGGGCCGGACCGGGGAGCTGTTTTTT. Translating it yields CASTSQGRTGELFF. This chain connects TRBV19 to TRBJ2-2; weak D call: TRBD1 (6 bases). In germline, CDR1 is LNHDA, CDR2 SQIVND (reference sequence). This CDR3 comprises 14 residues. V lost 7 bases and J lost 5, with 14 bases in between. The full variable domain, rest sourced from reference TRBV19 and TRBJ2-2, is DGGITQSPKYLFRKEGQNVTLSCEQNLNHDAMYWYRQDPGQGLRLIYYSQIVNDFQKGDIAEGYSVSREKKESFPLTVTSAQKNPTAFYLCASTSQGRTGELFFGEGSRLTVL.

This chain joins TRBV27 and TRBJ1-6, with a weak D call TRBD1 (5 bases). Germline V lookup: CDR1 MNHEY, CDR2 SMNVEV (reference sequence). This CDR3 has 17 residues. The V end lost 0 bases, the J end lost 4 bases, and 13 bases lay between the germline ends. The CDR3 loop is CASSLSGGGPYNSPLHF. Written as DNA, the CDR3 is TGTGCCAGCAGTTTATCGGGCGGGGGACCTTATAATTCACCCCTCCACTTT.

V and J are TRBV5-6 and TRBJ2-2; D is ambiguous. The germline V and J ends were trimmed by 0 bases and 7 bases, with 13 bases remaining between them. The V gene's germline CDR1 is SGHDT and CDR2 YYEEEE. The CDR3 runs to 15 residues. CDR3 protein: CASSLALTSGGELFF. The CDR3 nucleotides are TGTGCCAGCAGCTTGGCCCTTACCTCCGGCGGGGAGCTGTTTTTT. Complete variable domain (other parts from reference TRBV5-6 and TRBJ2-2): DAGVTQSPTHLIKTRGQQVTLRCSPKSGHDTVSWYQQALGQGPQFIFQYYEEEERQRGNFPDRFSGHQFPNYSSELNVNALLLGDSALYLCASSLALTSGGELFFGEGSRLTVL.

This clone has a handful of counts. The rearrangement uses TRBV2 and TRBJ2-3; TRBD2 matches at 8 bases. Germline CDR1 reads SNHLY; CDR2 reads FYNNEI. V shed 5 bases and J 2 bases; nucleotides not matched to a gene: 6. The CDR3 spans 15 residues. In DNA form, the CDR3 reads TGTGCCAGCAGTTCGGAAGCGGGGGCCACAGATACGCAGTATTTT. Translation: CASSSEAGATDTQYF.

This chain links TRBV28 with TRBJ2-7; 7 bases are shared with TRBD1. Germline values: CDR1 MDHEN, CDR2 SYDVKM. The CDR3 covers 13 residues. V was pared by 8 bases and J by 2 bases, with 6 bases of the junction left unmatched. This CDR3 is CASSGTAPYEQYF. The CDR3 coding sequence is TGTGCCAGCTCCGGGACAGCACCCTACGAGCAGTACTTC.

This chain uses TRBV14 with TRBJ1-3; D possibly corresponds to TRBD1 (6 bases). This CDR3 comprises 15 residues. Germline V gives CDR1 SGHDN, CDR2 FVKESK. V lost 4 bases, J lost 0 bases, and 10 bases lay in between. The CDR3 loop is CASSRGQSSGNTIYF. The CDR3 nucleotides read TGTGCCAGCAGCCGTGGACAGAGCTCTGGAAACACCATATATTTT.

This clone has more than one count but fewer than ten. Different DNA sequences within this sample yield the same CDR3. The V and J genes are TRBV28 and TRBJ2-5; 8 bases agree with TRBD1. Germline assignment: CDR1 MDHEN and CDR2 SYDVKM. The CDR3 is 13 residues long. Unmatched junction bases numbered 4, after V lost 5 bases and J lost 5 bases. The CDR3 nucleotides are TGTGCCAGCAGTAGGACAGGGCGCGAGACCCAGTACTTC. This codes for CASSRTGRETQYF.

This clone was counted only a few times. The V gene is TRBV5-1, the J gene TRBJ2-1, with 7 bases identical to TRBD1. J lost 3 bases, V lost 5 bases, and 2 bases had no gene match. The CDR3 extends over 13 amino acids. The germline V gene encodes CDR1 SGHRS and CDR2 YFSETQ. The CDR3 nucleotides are TGCGCCAGCAGTTGGGACAGCTACAATGAGCAGTTCTTC. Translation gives CASSWDSYNEQFF. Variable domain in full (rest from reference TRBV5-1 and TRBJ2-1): KAGVTQTPRYLIKTRGQQVTLSCSPISGHRSVSWYQQTPGQGLQFLFEYFSETQRNKGNFPGRFSGRQFSNSRSEMNVSTLELGDSALYLCASSWDSYNEQFFGPGTRLTVL.

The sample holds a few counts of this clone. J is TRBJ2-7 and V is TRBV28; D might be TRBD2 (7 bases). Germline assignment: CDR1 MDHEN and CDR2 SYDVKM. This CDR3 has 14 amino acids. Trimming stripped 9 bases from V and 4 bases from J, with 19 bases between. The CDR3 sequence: CASGGGGAAYEQYF. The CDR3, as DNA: TGTGCCAGTGGAGGGGGGGGTGCGGCTTACGAGCAGTACTTC.

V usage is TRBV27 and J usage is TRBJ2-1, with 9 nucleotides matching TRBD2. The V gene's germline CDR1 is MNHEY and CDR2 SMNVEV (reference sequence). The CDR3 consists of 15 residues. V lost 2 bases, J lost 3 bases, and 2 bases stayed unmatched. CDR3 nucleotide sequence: TGTGCCAGCAGTTTACGGCGGGGGGGCTACAATGAGCAGTTCTTC. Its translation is CASSLRRGGYNEQFF.

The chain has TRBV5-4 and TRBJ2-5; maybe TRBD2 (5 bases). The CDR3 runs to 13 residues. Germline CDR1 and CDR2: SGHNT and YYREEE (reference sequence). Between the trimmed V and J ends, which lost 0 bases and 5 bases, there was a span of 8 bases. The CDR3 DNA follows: TGTGCCAGCAGCTTGGGCGGCGGGGAGACCCAGTACTTC. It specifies CASSLGGGETQYF. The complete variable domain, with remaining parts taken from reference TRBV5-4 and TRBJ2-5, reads ETGVTQSPTHLIKTRGQQVTLRCSSQSGHNTVSWYQQALGQGPQFIFQYYREEENGRGNFPPRFSGLQFPNYSSELNVNALELDDSALYLCASSLGGGETQYFGPGTRLLVL.